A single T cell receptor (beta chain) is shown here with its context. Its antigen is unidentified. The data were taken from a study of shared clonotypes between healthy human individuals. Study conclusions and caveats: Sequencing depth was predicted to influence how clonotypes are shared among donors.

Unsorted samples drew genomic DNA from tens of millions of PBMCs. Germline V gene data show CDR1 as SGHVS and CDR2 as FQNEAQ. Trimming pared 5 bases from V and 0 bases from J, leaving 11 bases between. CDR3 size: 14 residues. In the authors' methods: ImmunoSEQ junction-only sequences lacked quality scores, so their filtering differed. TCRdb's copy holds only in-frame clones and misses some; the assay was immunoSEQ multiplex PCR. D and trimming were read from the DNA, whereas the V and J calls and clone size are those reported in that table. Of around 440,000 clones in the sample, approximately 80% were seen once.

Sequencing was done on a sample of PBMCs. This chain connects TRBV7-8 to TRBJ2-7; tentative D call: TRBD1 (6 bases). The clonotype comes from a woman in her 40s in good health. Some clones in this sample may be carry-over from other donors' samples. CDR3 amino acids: CASSKRDTSYEQYF. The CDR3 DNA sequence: TGTGCCAGCAGCAAGAGGGACACCTCCTACGAGCAGTACTTC. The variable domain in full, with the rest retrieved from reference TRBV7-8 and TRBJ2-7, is GAGVSQSPRYKVAKRGQDVALRCDPISGHVSLFWYQQALGQGPEFLTYFQNEAQLDKSGLPSDRFFAERPEGSVSTLKIQRTQQEDSAVYLCASSKRDTSYEQYFGPGTRLTVT.